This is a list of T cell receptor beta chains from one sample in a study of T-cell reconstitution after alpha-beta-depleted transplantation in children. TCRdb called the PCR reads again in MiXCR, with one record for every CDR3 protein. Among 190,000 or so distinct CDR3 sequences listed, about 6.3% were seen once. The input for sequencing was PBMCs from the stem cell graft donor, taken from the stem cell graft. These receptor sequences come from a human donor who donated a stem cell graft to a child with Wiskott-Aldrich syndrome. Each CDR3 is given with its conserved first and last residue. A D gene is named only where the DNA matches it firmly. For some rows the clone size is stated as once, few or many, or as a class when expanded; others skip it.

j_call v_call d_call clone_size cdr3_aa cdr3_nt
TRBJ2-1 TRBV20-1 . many CSFTGSSYNEQFF TGCAGTTTCACCGGGAGCTCCTACAATGAGCAGTTCTTC
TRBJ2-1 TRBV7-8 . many CASSFEGTQHNEQFF TGTGCCAGCAGCTTTGAGGGTACTCAGCACAATGAGCAGTTCTTC
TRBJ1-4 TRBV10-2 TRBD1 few CASRGTGQGETNEKLFF TGCGCCAGCAGGGGGACAGGGCAAGGTGAAACTAATGAAAAACTGTTTTTT
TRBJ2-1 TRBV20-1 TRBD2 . CCAREGEREARTEQFF TGCTGTGCTAGAGAGGGGGAGCGGGAGGCGAGGACTGAGCAGTTCTTC
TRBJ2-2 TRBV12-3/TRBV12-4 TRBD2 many CASSFTSEAGELFF TGTGCCAGCAGTTTTACTAGCGAGGCCGGGGAGCTGTTTTTT
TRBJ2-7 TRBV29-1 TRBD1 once CSGGDRAYEQYF TGCAGCGGTGGGGACAGGGCCTACGAGCAGTACTTC
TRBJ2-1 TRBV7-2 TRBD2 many CASSRRTSGPNEQFF TGTGCCAGCAGTCGAAGGACTAGCGGGCCTAACGAGCAGTTCTTC
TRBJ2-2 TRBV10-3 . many CAITANTGELFF TGTGCCATTACGGCTAACACCGGGGAGCTGTTTTTT
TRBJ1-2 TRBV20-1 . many CSARGPDEDYGYTF TGCAGTGCTAGAGGACCGGACGAAGACTATGGCTACACCTTC
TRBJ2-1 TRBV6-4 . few CASSRGPSDSYNEQFF TGTGCCAGCAGTAGGGGCCCTAGCGACTCCTACAATGAGCAGTTCTTC
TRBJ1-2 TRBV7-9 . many CASSLDTGPPNYGYTF TGTGCCAGCAGCTTAGATACAGGGCCGCCTAACTATGGCTACACCTTC
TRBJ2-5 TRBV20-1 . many CSARGYSPGETQYF TGCAGTGCTAGAGGGTACAGCCCGGGGGAGACCCAGTACTTC
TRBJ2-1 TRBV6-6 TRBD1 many CPSINRGRSWGVYNEQFF TGTCCCAGCATAAACAGGGGGCGCAGTTGGGGGGTCTACAATGAGCAGTTCTTC
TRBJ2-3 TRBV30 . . CAWSVLTTDTQYF TGTGCCTGGAGTGTCCTTACCACAGATACGCAGTATTTT
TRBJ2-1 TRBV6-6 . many CASSYSARNEQFF TGTGCCAGCAGTTACTCGGCCCGGAATGAGCAGTTCTTC
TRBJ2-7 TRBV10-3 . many CAISERQSSYEQYF TGTGCCATCAGTGAGAGACAGAGCTCCTACGAGCAGTACTTC
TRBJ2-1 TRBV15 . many CATSPGVGYNEQFF TGTGCCACCAGCCCGGGGGTGGGGTACAATGAGCAGTTCTTC